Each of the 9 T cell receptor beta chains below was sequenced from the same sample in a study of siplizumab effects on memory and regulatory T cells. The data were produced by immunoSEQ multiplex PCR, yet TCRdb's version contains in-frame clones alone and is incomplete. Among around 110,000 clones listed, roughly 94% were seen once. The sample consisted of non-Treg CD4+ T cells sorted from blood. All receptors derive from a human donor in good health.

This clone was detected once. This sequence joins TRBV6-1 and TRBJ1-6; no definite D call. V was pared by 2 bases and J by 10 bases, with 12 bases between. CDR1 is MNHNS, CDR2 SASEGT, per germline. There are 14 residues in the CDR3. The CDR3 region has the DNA TGTGCCAGCAGTGAAAAGGGAGGTATCTCACCCCTCCACTTT. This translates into CASSEKGGISPLHF.

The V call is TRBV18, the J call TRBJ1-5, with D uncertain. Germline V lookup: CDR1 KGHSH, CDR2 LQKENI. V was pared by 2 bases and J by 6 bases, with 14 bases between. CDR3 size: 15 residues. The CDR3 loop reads CASSPWDNPTQPQHF. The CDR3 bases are TGTGCCAGCTCACCATGGGATAATCCCACTCAGCCCCAGCATTTT.

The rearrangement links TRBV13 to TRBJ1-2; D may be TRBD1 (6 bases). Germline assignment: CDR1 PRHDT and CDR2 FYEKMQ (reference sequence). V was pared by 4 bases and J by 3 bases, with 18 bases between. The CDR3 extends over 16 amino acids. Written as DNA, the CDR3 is TGTGCCAGCAGCTCTTTCTCCCGGGGGCGCGACTATGGCTACACCTTC. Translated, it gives CASSSFSRGRDYGYTF.

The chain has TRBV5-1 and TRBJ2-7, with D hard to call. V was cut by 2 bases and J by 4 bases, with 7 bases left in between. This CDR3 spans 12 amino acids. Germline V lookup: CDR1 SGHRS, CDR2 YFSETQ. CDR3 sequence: CASSLSEYEQYF. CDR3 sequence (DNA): TGCGCCAGCAGCTTATCCGAGTACGAGCAGTACTTC.

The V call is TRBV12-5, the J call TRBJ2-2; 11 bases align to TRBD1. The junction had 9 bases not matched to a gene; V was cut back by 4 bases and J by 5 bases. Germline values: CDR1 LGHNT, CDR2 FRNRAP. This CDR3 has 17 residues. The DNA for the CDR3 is TGTGCTAGTGGTTCCCGGACAGGGGGCATTGGTACCGGGGAGCTGTTTTTT. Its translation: CASGSRTGGIGTGELFF.

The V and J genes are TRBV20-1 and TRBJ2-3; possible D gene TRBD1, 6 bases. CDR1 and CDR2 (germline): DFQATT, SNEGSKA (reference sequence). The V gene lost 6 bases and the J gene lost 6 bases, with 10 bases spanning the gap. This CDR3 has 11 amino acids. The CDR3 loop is CSAGQPDTQYF. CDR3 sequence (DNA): TGCAGTGCCGGACAGCCTGATACGCAGTATTTT.

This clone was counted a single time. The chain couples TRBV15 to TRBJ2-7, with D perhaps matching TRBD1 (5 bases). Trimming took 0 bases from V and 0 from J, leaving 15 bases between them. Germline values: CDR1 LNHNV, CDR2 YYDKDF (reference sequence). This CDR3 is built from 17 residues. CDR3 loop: CATSRDRDSLFSYEQYF. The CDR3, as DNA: TGTGCCACCAGCAGAGATCGCGACAGCCTTTTCTCCTACGAGCAGTACTTC.

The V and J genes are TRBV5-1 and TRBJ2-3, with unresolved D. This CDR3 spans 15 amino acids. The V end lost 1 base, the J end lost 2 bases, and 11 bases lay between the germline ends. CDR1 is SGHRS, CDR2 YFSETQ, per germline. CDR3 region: CASSLNGQSTDTQYF. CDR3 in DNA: TGCGCCAGCAGCTTGAATGGGCAGTCCACAGATACGCAGTATTTT.

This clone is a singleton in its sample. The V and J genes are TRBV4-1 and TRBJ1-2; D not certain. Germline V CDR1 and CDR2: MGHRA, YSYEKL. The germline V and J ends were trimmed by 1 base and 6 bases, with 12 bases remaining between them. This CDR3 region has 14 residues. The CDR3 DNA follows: TGCGCCAGCAGCCAAGGGGGTGGGGTCGATGGCTACACCTTC. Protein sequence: CASSQGGGVDGYTF.